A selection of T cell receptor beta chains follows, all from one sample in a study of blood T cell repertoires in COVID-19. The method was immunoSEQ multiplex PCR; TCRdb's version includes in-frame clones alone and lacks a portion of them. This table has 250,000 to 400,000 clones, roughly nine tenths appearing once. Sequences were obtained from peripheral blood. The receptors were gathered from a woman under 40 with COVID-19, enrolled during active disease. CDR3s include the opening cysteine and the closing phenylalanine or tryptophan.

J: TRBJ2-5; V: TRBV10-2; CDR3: CASSDGPRETQYF
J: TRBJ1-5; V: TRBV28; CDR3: CASSLRGFNQPQHF
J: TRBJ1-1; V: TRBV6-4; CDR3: CASSVEGGNTEAFF
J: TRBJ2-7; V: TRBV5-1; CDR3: CASRDVTGASYEQYF
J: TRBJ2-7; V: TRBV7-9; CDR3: CASRREVATTPYEQYF
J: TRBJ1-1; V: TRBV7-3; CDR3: CASSLTGQQNTEAFF
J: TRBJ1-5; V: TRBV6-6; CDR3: CASSFPQGRDQPQHF
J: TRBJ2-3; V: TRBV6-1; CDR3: CASSPDPSENTQYF
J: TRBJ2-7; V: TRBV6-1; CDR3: CASSEAGAEQYF
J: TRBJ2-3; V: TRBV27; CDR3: CASTLRDRGRGDTQYF
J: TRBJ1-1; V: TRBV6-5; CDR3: CASIPGGAGTEAFF
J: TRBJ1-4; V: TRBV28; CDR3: CASRPGGVTNEKLFF
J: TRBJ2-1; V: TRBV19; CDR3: CASSPGTGMGEQFF
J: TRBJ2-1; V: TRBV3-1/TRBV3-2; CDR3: CASSQERTSGNNEQFF
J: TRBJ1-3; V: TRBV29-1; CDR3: CSVVRDGNTIYF
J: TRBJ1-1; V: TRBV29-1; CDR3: CSVLFQGVNTEAFF
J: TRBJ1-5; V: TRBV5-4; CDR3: CASSSGGGDNQPQHF
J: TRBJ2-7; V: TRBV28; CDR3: CASMGFRTGFNDEQYF
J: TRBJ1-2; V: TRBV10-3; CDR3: CAISEPAGVDYGYTF
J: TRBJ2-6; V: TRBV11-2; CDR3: CASRAIAGAGANVLTF
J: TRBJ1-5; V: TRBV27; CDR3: CASSLGINQPQHF
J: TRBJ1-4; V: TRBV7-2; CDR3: CASSLAGGSKKLFF
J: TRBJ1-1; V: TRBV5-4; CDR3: CASSLGAEANTEAFF
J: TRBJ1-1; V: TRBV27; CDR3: CASSFAGGTEAFF
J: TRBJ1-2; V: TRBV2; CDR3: CASTGVISNYGYTF
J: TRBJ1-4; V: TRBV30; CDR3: CAWSTPTGGNEKLFF